The 32 T cell receptor beta chains presented below share a single source sample, sequenced in a study of monozygotic twins with cystic fibrosis. TCRdb's table, derived via immunoSEQ multiplex PCR, lists solely in-frame clones and lacks some. The sample consists of 34,000 or so clones, around 90% of them appearing once. Sequences were obtained from blood. These receptors were taken from a boy aged 2-9 years with cystic fibrosis.

This chain joins TRBV4-3 and TRBJ1-1, with 9 bases identical to TRBD1. Trimming at V came to 0 bases and at J to 4 bases, leaving 6 bases not matched to a gene. The CDR3 runs 16 residues. Germline loops: CDR1 LGHNA, CDR2 YSLEER. The DNA of the CDR3 is TGCGCCAGCAGCCAAGAAGAGACAGGGGGGATCACTGAAGCTTTCTTT. This encodes CASSQEETGGITEAFF.

The chain links TRBV5-6 to TRBJ1-4; 8 bases line up with TRBD1. Germline V gene sequence: CDR1 SGHDT, CDR2 YYEEEE. There are 16 residues in the CDR3. The V gene end was trimmed by 2 bases and the J gene end by 5 bases; junction bases not matched to a gene: 8. CDR3 nucleotide sequence: TGTGCCAGCAGCTTATATTCAGGGGGCACGAATGAAAAACTGTTTTTT. Its protein product is CASSLYSGGTNEKLFF.

The rearrangement links TRBV4-2 to TRBJ2-5, with D possibly TRBD1 on 6 matching bases. Per the germline V gene, CDR1 is LGHNA and CDR2 is YNFKEQ. This CDR3 has 15 residues. V dropped 2 bases and J dropped 4 bases, with 14 bases sitting between them. CDR3 residues: CASSQTGSRGETQYF. For the CDR3, the DNA is TGTGCCAGCAGCCAAACCGGGTCCAGGGGAGAGACCCAGTACTTC.

This sequence joins TRBV7-8 and TRBJ2-7; D is unresolved. V was cut by 4 bases and J by 1 base, with 8 bases left in between. Germline V CDR1 and CDR2: SGHVS, FQNEAQ. The CDR3 is 13 amino acids. The CDR3: CASSYSVSYEQYF. As DNA, the CDR3 is TGTGCCAGCAGCTACTCGGTGTCCTACGAGCAGTACTTC.

This chain connects TRBV5-1 to TRBJ1-3, with D perhaps matching TRBD1 (6 bases). This CDR3 spans 16 amino acids. With 2 bases removed from V and 0 bases from J, the gap between germline ends came to 12 bases. The germline CDR1 and CDR2 sequences are SGHRS and YFSETQ. In DNA, the CDR3 is TGCGCCAGCAGCTTCGCAGGGGAAACCTCTGGAAACACCATATATTTT. Translation gives CASSFAGETSGNTIYF.

The chain links TRBV5-1 to TRBJ1-1; perhaps TRBD1 as D (6 bases). The CDR3 is 15 amino acids. In germline, CDR1 is SGHRS, CDR2 YFSETQ. Between the trimmed V and J ends, which lost 0 bases and 5 bases, there was a span of 14 bases. The CDR3 protein is CASSLALGAPTEAFF. Here the CDR3 DNA reads TGCGCCAGCAGCTTGGCTCTGGGGGCGCCTACTGAAGCTTTCTTT.

As to this clone: Additional DNA sequences in this sample encode the identical CDR3. The chain links TRBV9 to TRBJ2-3; no clear D gene. The CDR3 length is 12 residues. CDR1 is SGDLS, CDR2 YYNGEE, per germline. V gave up 0 bases and J gave up 4 bases, with 3 bases separating them. The CDR3, as DNA: TGTGCCAGCAGCGTAGATGCAGATACGCAGTATTTT. Translated, it gives CASSVDADTQYF.

The V gene is TRBV6-5, the J gene TRBJ1-2, with D perhaps matching TRBD1 (6 bases). This CDR3 contains 14 residues. CDR1 is MNHEY and CDR2 is SVGAGI in the germline V gene. V was trimmed by 6 bases and J by 0 bases, leaving 11 bases between them. The CDR3 nucleotides read TGTGCCAGCAGGCGACAGGCATCTAACTATGGCTACACCTTC. The encoded protein is CASRRQASNYGYTF.

This chain uses TRBV11-2 with TRBJ1-2; 7 nucleotides agree with TRBD1. This CDR3 comprises 15 residues. The junction had 7 bases not matched to a gene; V was cut back by 1 base and J by 5 bases. Germline lookup yields CDR1 SGHAT and CDR2 FQNNGV. The CDR3 sequence: CASSLVTGTGYGYTF. CDR3 DNA sequence: TGTGCCAGCAGCTTAGTGACAGGGACTGGGTATGGCTACACCTTC.

V usage is TRBV21-1 and J usage is TRBJ1-5. TRBV21-1 counts as a pseudogene. The CDR3 loop spans 16 amino acids. CDR3 in amino acids: CASSTKRSWGNQPQHF. For the CDR3, the DNA is TGTGCCAGCAGCACGAAGAGGAGCTGGGGCAATCAGCCCCAGCATTTT.

V and J are TRBV25-1 and TRBJ1-6, with D tentatively TRBD1 (5 bases). The V gene lost 3 bases and the J gene lost 9 bases, with 12 bases spanning the gap. CDR1 and CDR2 from the germline V gene are MGHDK and SYGVNS. The CDR3 extends over 14 amino acids. The CDR3 bases are TGTGCCAGCAGTGAGACCGTTCAGGGTTCACCCCTCCACTTT. The encoded protein is CASSETVQGSPLHF.

The chain uses TRBV6-5 and TRBJ2-5; D may match TRBD1 or TRBD2 (5 bases each). The CDR3 runs 16 residues. The germline V gene encodes CDR1 MNHEY and CDR2 SVGAGI. V was shortened by 0 bases and J by 3 bases, with 14 bases between the two germline ends. This CDR3 reads CASSYSGGGREETQYF. The CDR3, as DNA: TGTGCCAGCAGTTACTCGGGTGGGGGAAGGGAAGAGACCCAGTACTTC.

The rearrangement joins TRBV14 to TRBJ2-7; D unresolved. V lost 1 base and J 2 bases, leaving 9 bases between the germline ends. The CDR3 loop spans 14 amino acids. Germline assignment: CDR1 SGHDN and CDR2 FVKESK. The CDR3 DNA reads TGTGCCAGCAGCCAAGCAACAAGGGCCTACGAGCAGTACTTC. Its translation is CASSQATRAYEQYF.

The V call is TRBV10-2, the J call TRBJ2-7, with 8 positions matching TRBD2. Trimming removed 6 bases from V and 2 bases from J; junction bases left unmatched: 12. Germline CDR1 is WSHSY and CDR2 is SAAADI. CDR3 length: 16 residues. DNA for the CDR3: TGCGCCAGCAGAGCACCGAGCGGGGGTAAAACCTACGAGCAGTACTTC. The encoded protein is CASRAPSGGKTYEQYF.

The CDR3, as DNA: TGTGCCTGGAGCCAGGGCTGGGTCAAGTTGAGCTACACCTTC. This translates into CAWSQGWVKLSYTF. This chain links TRBV30 with TRBJ1-2; tentatively, D is TRBD1 (5 bases). The CDR3 sequence is 14 residues long. V was trimmed by 3 bases and J by 9 bases, leaving 20 bases between them. Germline lookup yields CDR1 GTSNPN and CDR2 SVGIG (reference sequence).

The CDR3 bases are TGTGCCAGCAGCGCGCCCGGGACAGGAGGGGCCGGGGAGCTGTTTTTT. Translation gives CASSAPGTGGAGELFF. The genes are TRBV11-2 and TRBJ2-2; 8 bases match TRBD1. This CDR3 has 16 amino acids. Germline V gene data show CDR1 as SGHAT and CDR2 as FQNNGV. V dropped 5 bases and J dropped 6; count of bases not matched to a gene: 11.

This chain joins TRBV6-5 and TRBJ2-7, with D possibly TRBD2 on 5 matching bases. V shed 2 bases and J shed 3 bases, with 8 bases lying between them. This CDR3 has 13 amino acids. Germline CDR1 is MNHEY and CDR2 is SVGAGI. CDR3 protein: CASSYRDYYEQYF. CDR3 in DNA: TGTGCCAGCAGTTACCGGGATTACTACGAGCAGTACTTC.

V is TRBV9 and J is TRBJ1-3; perhaps TRBD1 as D (6 bases). V lost 4 bases and J lost 0, with 17 bases in between. The CDR3 extends over 17 amino acids. Per germline, CDR1 SGDLS and CDR2 YYNGEE. This chain's CDR3 is CASSSRGHTSSGNTIYF. The CDR3, as DNA: TGTGCCAGCAGCTCCCGGGGACACACAAGCTCTGGAAACACCATATATTTT.

CDR3 nucleotide sequence: TGCGCCAGCAGCCAAGATCTGCCGGGACTAGCGGGGGAAGAGACCCAGTACTTC. Its translation is CASSQDLPGLAGEETQYF. V is TRBV4-1 and J is TRBJ2-5; 14 bases match TRBD2. Germline assignment: CDR1 MGHRA and CDR2 YSYEKL. V shed 0 bases and J 3 bases; nucleotides not matched to a gene: 6. The CDR3 is 18 amino acids.

The chain combines TRBV9 with TRBJ2-2; 8 nucleotides line up with TRBD1. The V gene's germline CDR1 is SGDLS and CDR2 YYNGEE. Losses at the gene ends were 4 bases for V and 7 bases for J; bases not matched to a gene: 9. The CDR3 runs 15 residues. Written as DNA, the CDR3 is TGTGCCAGCAGCACTTGGACAGGGTATGGCGGGGAGCTGTTTTTT. This codes for CASSTWTGYGGELFF.

The J gene is TRBJ2-5, the V gene TRBV7-9, with TRBD1 identical over 11 bases. This CDR3 has 16 residues. Germline V CDR1 and CDR2: SEHNR, FQNEAQ (reference sequence). V shed 5 bases and J 4 bases; nucleotides not matched to a gene: 9. CDR3 protein: CASSTRTGGTGETQYF. CDR3 DNA: TGTGCCAGCAGCACCCGGACAGGGGGCACGGGAGAGACCCAGTACTTC.

The rearrangement links TRBV2 to TRBJ1-5; the D gene is possibly TRBD1 (5 bases). V lost 6 bases to trimming and J lost 6 bases, with 18 bases between them. CDR3 length: 15 residues. Per the germline V gene, CDR1 is SNHLY and CDR2 is FYNNEI. This CDR3 is CASSDRGGGSQPQHF. In DNA, the CDR3 is TGTGCCAGCAGCGATAGAGGCGGGGGTAGTCAGCCCCAGCATTTT.

The chain uses TRBV11-3 and TRBJ1-1; 8 bases align to TRBD1. Germline lookup yields CDR1 SGHNT and CDR2 YENEEA. This CDR3 spans 14 amino acids. Trimming removed 6 bases from V and 4 bases from J; junction bases left unmatched: 7. CDR3 DNA sequence: TGTGCCAGCAGTGGGGGCAGGGGGCCCACTGAAGCTTTCTTT. This gives the protein CASSGGRGPTEAFF.

This sequence joins TRBV7-8 and TRBJ2-2; D is possibly TRBD1 or TRBD2 (5 bases each). Germline lookup yields CDR1 SGHVS and CDR2 FQNEAQ. The CDR3 sequence is 12 residues long. Trimming took off 1 base at V and 9 bases at J, with 6 bases between the two ends. The chain's CDR3 is CASSLGDRELFF. In nucleotides, the CDR3 is TGTGCCAGCAGCTTAGGGGACCGGGAGCTGTTTTTT.

The chain combines TRBV19 with TRBJ1-1; possibly TRBD1 for D (5 bases). Trimming removed 7 bases at V and 5 bases at J, with 11 bases between. The CDR3 is made up of 12 amino acids. Germline CDR1 and CDR2: LNHDA and SQIVND (reference sequence). CDR3 residues: CASNGGRTEAFF. The CDR3 DNA reads as TGTGCCAGTAACGGGGGAAGGACTGAAGCTTTCTTT.

The rearrangement joins TRBV19 to TRBJ1-5, with D hard to call. The germline CDR1 and CDR2 sequences are LNHDA and SQIVND (reference sequence). The CDR3 consists of 12 residues. With 5 bases removed from V and 6 bases from J, the gap between germline ends came to 8 bases. CDR3 loop: CASSADGQPQHF. The CDR3 DNA sequence: TGTGCCAGTAGTGCTGACGGTCAGCCCCAGCATTTT.

V and J are TRBV9 and TRBJ1-2; D gene ambiguous. V was cut by 4 bases and J by 4 bases, with 17 bases left in between. The CDR3 extends over 15 amino acids. CDR1 is SGDLS, CDR2 YYNGEE, per germline. The CDR3 nucleotides are TGTGCCAGCAGCCCCAGTGGGGTAGGGCGCTATGGCTACACCTTC. Amino acid sequence: CASSPSGVGRYGYTF.

DNA for the CDR3: TGTGCCAGCAGCCGGGGCCCTCCCTCAGGGAGGTACGAGCAGTACTTC. Translating gives CASSRGPPSGRYEQYF. The rearrangement joins TRBV11-2 to TRBJ2-7, with D possibly being TRBD2 (6 bases). Germline-derived CDR1 and CDR2 are SGHAT and FQNNGV. Deletions cut 5 bases from V and 4 bases from J, with 21 bases between. This CDR3 has 16 amino acids. Full variable domain (outside the CDR3, taken from reference TRBV11-2 and TRBJ2-7): EAGVAQSPRYKIIEKRQSVAFWCNPISGHATLYWYQQILGQGPKLLIQFQNNGVVDDSQLPKDRFSAERLKGVDSTLKIQPAKLEDSAVYLCASSRGPPSGRYEQYFGPGTRLTVT.

The chain uses TRBV9 and TRBJ1-5; D is undetermined. This CDR3 is built from 17 residues. The V end lost 4 bases, the J end lost 4 bases, and 21 bases lay between the germline ends. The germline gives CDR1 SGDLS, CDR2 YYNGEE. CDR3 nucleotide sequence: TGTGCCAGCAGCCTAGCCCCGGAGGACGGACTAAATCAGCCCCAGCATTTT. It codes for CASSLAPEDGLNQPQHF.

This clone was observed once. The chain links TRBV15 to TRBJ1-1; no clear D. Per the germline V gene, CDR1 is LNHNV and CDR2 is YYDKDF (reference sequence). The CDR3 sequence is 14 residues long. V was pared by 4 bases and J by 4 bases, with 13 bases between. The CDR3 reads CATSTSRGGTEAFF. CDR3 DNA: TGTGCCACCAGCACCTCACGGGGTGGCACTGAAGCTTTCTTT.

The chain is built from TRBV6-1 and TRBJ2-7, with TRBD2 as a possible D gene (5 bases). The CDR3 covers 12 residues. Germline CDR1 is MNHNS and CDR2 is SASEGT. V lost 6 bases and J 5 bases, leaving 11 bases between the germline ends. DNA for the CDR3: TGTGCCAGCAGCGATCCGGGGAACGAGCAGTACTTC. The encoded protein is CASSDPGNEQYF.

The chain is built from TRBV5-1 and TRBJ1-2, with 7 bases that match TRBD1. The V and J ends lost 3 bases and 4 bases, in that order; junction bases with no gene match: 6. This CDR3 spans 14 amino acids. The germline V gene has CDR1 SGHRS and CDR2 YFSETQ. As DNA, the CDR3 is TGCGCCAGCAGCTCGGACAGGCCCATCTATGGCTACACCTTC. It translates to CASSSDRPIYGYTF.